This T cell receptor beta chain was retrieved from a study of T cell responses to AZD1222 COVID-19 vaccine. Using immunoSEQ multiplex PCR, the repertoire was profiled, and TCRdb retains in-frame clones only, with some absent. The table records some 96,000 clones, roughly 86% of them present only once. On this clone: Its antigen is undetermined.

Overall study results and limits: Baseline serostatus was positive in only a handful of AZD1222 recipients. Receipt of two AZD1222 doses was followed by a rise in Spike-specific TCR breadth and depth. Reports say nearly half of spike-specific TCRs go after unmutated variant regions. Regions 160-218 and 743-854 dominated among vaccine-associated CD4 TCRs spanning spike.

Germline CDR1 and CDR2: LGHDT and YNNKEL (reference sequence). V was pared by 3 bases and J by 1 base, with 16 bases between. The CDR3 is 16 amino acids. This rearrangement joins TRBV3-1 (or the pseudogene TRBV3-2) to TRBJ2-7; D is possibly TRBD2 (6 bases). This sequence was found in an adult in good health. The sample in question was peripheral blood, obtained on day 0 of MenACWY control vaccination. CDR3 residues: CASSQGTGGLSYEQYF. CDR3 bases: TGTGCCAGCAGCCAGGGGACTGGCGGACTTTCCTACGAGCAGTACTTC.